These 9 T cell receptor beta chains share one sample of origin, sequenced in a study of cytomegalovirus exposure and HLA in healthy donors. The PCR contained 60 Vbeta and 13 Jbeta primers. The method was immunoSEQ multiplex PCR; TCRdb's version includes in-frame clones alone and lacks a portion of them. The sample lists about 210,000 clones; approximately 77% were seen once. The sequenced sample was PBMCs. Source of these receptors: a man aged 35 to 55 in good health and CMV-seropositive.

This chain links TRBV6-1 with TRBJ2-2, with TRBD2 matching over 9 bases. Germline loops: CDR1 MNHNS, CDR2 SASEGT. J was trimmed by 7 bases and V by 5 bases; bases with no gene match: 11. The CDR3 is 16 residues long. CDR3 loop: CASSQDAGGQIGELFF. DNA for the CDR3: TGTGCCAGCAGTCAAGACGCGGGGGGGCAGATCGGGGAGCTGTTTTTT.

The CDR3 region has the DNA TGTGCCAGCAGCTTGTCAGGACAGGTCTCCTACGAGCAGTACTTC. Translating it yields CASSLSGQVSYEQYF. The chain employs TRBV5-5 and TRBJ2-7, with 7 bases that match TRBD1. This CDR3 region has 15 residues. Germline V gene sequence: CDR1 SGHKS, CDR2 YYEKEE (reference sequence). V dropped 1 base and J dropped 0; count of bases not matched to a gene: 4.

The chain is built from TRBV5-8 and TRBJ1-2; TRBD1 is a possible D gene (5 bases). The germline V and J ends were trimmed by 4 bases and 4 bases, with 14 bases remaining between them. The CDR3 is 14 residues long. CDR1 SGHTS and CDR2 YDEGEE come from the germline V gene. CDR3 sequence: CASSPLGRGYGYTF. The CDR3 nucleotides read TGTGCCAGCAGCCCGCTTGGGAGGGGCTATGGCTACACCTTC.

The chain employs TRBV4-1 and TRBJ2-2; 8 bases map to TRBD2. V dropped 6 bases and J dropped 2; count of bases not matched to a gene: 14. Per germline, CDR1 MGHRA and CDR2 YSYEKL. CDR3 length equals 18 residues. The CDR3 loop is CASSQVPLGGGNTGELFF. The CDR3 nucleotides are TGCGCCAGCAGTCAGGTCCCACTCGGGGGGGGTAACACCGGGGAGCTGTTTTTT.

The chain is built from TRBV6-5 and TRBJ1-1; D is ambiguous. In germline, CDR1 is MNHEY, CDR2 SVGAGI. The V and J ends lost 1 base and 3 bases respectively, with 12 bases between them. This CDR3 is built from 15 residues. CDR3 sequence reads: CASSYFLGGYTEAFF. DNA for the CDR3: TGTGCCAGCAGTTACTTCCTCGGAGGCTACACTGAAGCTTTCTTT.

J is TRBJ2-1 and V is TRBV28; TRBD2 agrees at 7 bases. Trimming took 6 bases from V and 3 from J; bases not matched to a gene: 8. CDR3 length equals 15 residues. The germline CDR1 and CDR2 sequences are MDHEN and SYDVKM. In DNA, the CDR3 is TGTGCCAGCAGCCCGGGGGGAGCTGGCTACAATGAGCAGTTCTTC. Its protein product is CASSPGGAGYNEQFF.

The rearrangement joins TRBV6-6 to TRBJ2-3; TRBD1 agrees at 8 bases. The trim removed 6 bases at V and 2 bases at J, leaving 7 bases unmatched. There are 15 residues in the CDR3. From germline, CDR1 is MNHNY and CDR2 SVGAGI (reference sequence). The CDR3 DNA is TGTGCCAGCAGAGGACAGGGCTTCCCCACAGATACGCAGTATTTT. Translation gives CASRGQGFPTDTQYF.

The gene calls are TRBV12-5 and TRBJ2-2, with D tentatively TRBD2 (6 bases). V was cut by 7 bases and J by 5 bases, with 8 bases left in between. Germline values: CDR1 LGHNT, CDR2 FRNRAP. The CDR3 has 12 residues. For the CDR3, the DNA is TGTGCTAGTGCCCGGGGGACCGGGGAGCTGTTTTTT. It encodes CASARGTGELFF. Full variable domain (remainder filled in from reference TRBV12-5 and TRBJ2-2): DARVTQTPRHKVTEMGQEVTMRCQPILGHNTVFWYRQTMMQGLELLAYFRNRAPLDDSGMPKDRFSAEMPDATLATLKIQPSEPRDSAVYFCASARGTGELFFGEGSRLTVL.

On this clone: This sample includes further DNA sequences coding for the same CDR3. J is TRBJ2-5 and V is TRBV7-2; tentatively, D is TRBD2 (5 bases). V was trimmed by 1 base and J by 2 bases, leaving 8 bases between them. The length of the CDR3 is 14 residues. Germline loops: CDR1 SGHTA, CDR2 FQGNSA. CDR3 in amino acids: CASSLGGLQETQYF. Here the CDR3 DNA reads TGTGCCAGCAGCTTAGGCGGGTTACAAGAGACCCAGTACTTC.